The entry below gives a single TCR beta chain sequence along with its context. The target antigen is unknown. The data were obtained in a study of CD8 T cells in ankylosing spondylitis. Findings of the study overall: Several of the motif variants were reported before in synovial fluid and blood from reactive arthritis. Significant enrichment of disease-linked clones was reported in matched ankylosing spondylitis synovial fluid. Among TCR beta sequences, a motif of several highly homologous variants appeared characteristic of ankylosing spondylitis blood.

Libraries for TCR beta were made by quantitative 5'-RACE with molecular barcodes. MiXCR, run by TCRdb on the 5' RACE reads, gives a single entry per CDR3 protein. The data show about 220,000 distinct CDR3 sequences, around 16% seen once. The sample comprised blood, either unsorted or a sorted T cell fraction (not recorded which). The receptor comes from a male donor with ankylosing spondylitis.

CDR3 DNA: TGTGCCAGCGGAATCAGGGAGGGGCACGAGCAGTACTTC. Translated, it gives CASGIREGHEQYF. The V call is TRBV12-3 or TRBV12-4, the J call TRBJ2-7; 7 positions match TRBD2. The CDR3 length is 13 residues. V lost 8 bases, J lost 5 bases, and 9 bases stayed unmatched.